This T cell receptor beta chain comes out of a study of Tregs in tolerant kidney transplant recipients. Only in-frame clones appear in the TCRdb table, and some are missing; sequencing was by immunoSEQ multiplex PCR. The sample records fewer than 20,000 clones, roughly four fifths being singletons. With 0 bases removed from V and 1 base from J, the gap between germline ends came to 16 bases. The germline CDR1 and CDR2 sequences are SGDLS and YYNGEE. The length of the CDR3 is 17 residues. Thawed PBMCs were FACS-sorted into unstimulated CD4+CD25+CD127- regulatory T cells, CD4+CD25- non-regulatory cells, CD4 and CD8 cells.

Sequencing was done on a sample of Tregs from blood. V usage is TRBV9 and J usage is TRBJ1-1; perhaps TRBD1 as D (5 bases). This TCR was sampled from a human donor in good health. The CDR3, as DNA: TGTGCCAGCAGCGTAGGTCCCGGGGGTTCAAGGAACACTGAAGCTTTCTTT. Encoded protein: CASSVGPGGSRNTEAFF.